Presented here are 10 T cell receptor beta chains from one specimen sequenced in a study of cytomegalovirus exposure and HLA in healthy donors. Clones were read by immunoSEQ multiplex PCR, and TCRdb kept only the in-frame ones, dropping some. Of over 200,000 clones detected, approximately 86% appear once; the ten largest clones hold 2.5% to 3.5%. The sample was PBMCs. The origin of the receptors is a woman between 18 and 30 years old in good health and CMV-seronegative.

This clone was counted once. The chain couples TRBV29-1 to TRBJ2-1; TRBD2 agrees at 15 bases. The CDR3 has 13 residues. V lost 7 bases to trimming and J lost 6 bases; unmatched junction nucleotides: 1. Looked up from germline, CDR1 is SQVTM and CDR2 is ANQGSEA. CDR3 DNA sequence: TGCAGCGGGGGACTAGCGGGAGGCAATGAGCAGTTCTTC. Protein product: CSGGLAGGNEQFF.

The rearrangement joins TRBV28 to TRBJ2-3; TRBD1 aligns across 10 bases. This CDR3 contains 15 residues. CDR1 is MDHEN and CDR2 is SYDVKM in the germline V gene. V shed 3 bases, J shed 2 bases, and the junction held 2 bases outside the gene matches. The chain's CDR3 is CASSFGTGDTDTQYF. Written as DNA, the CDR3 is TGTGCCAGCAGTTTCGGGACAGGGGACACAGATACGCAGTATTTT.

About this clone: Additional DNA sequences in this sample encode the identical CDR3. The chain links TRBV27 to TRBJ2-7; D may be TRBD1 (5 bases). With 4 bases removed from V and 0 bases from J, the gap between germline ends came to 7 bases. CDR3 length equals 13 residues. Germline-derived CDR1 and CDR2 are MNHEY and SMNVEV (reference sequence). As DNA, the CDR3 is TGTGCCAGCAGTTATGACAGCTCCTACGAGCAGTACTTC. Protein: CASSYDSSYEQYF.

This chain uses TRBV19 with TRBJ1-2; D perhaps matches TRBD1 (6 bases). Trimming took off 1 base at V and 3 bases at J, with 12 bases between the two ends. This CDR3 contains 15 residues. The V gene's germline CDR1 is LNHDA and CDR2 SQIVND (reference sequence). The chain's CDR3 is CASSIGARGYYGYTF. CDR3 DNA: TGTGCCAGTAGTATAGGAGCCAGGGGTTACTATGGCTACACCTTC.

V gene TRBV14 combines with J gene TRBJ1-2; D not certain. The CDR3 covers 14 residues. V lost 1 base and J lost 0, with 6 bases in between. CDR1 SGHDN and CDR2 FVKESK come from the germline V gene. Written as DNA, the CDR3 is TGTGCCAGCAGCCAAGTTGCGTCTAACTATGGCTACACCTTC. Protein sequence: CASSQVASNYGYTF.

This chain connects TRBV9 to TRBJ2-2; unclear D gene. The CDR3 sequence is 12 residues long. Germline CDR1 reads SGDLS; CDR2 reads YYNGEE. V was shortened by 3 bases and J by 6 bases, with 6 bases between the two germline ends. The CDR3 coding sequence is TGTGCCAGCAGCGCGGTCCCCGGGGAGCTGTTTTTT. Amino acids: CASSAVPGELFF.

This rearrangement joins TRBV7-2 to TRBJ2-3; D uncertain. The CDR3 contains 15 residues. The germline gives CDR1 SGHTA, CDR2 FQGNSA. V was trimmed by 5 bases and J by 0 bases, leaving 12 bases between them. In DNA form, the CDR3 reads TGTGCCAGCAGCCCCGTCGTTGTCAGCACAGATACGCAGTATTTT. Amino acids: CASSPVVVSTDTQYF.

The chain carries TRBV28 and TRBJ2-5; D gene unclear. CDR3 length: 11 residues. Germline loops: CDR1 MDHEN, CDR2 SYDVKM. Trimming cost V 1 base and J 10 bases, with 7 bases left between them. CDR3 DNA sequence: TGTGCCAGCAGTTTATATCAGGACCAGTACTTC. Amino acid sequence: CASSLYQDQYF. Based on the CDR3 plus reference TRBV28 and TRBJ2-5, the full variable domain is DVKVTQSSRYLVKRTGEKVFLECVQDMDHENMFWYRQDPGLGLRLIYFSYDVKMKEKGDIPEGYSVSREKKERFSLILESASTNQTSMYLCASSLYQDQYFGPGTRLLVL.

V is TRBV4-2 and J is TRBJ1-2; D is possibly TRBD1 (5 bases). Germline V gene lookup returns CDR1 LGHNA and CDR2 YNFKEQ. With 0 bases removed from V and 4 bases from J, the gap between germline ends came to 12 bases. The CDR3 runs 15 residues. The CDR3 DNA sequence: TGTGCCAGCAGCCAAGAACCAGGGCCCTCCTATGGCTACACCTTC. Translating it yields CASSQEPGPSYGYTF.

The rearrangement links TRBV6-4 to TRBJ2-3; 9 bases align to TRBD2. CDR3 length equals 15 residues. The ends lost 0 bases at V and 3 bases at J; junction bases unmatched: 1. CDR1 and CDR2 (germline): MRHNA, SNTAGT. The CDR3 loop reads CASSDSREGTDTQYF. CDR3 nucleotides: TGTGCCAGCAGTGACTCGCGGGAGGGGACAGATACGCAGTATTTT.